These T cell receptor beta chains were read from a single sample in a study of blood T cell repertoires in COVID-19. Sequencing used immunoSEQ multiplex PCR; TCRdb keeps in-frame clones, though not all of them. This sample has some 210,000 clones, with around 90% found just once. The specimen was peripheral blood. The receptors were gathered from a man aged 30 to 45 with acute or convalescent COVID-19. The CDR3 runs from the conserved cysteine through the conserved F or W. D genes are given only for firm matches. The listing skips clone size in some rows; elsewhere it reads once, few, many or a size class.

TRBJ2-1,.,TRBV29-1,TRBD2,CSVVEPGLAGGLEAYNEQFF,TGCAGCGTTGTAGAACCGGGACTAGCGGGGGGGCTTGAGGCCTACAATGAGCAGTTCTTC
TRBJ2-2,.,TRBV7-9,.,CASSLGRPGGENTGELFF,TGTGCCAGCAGCTTAGGGCGCCCCGGAGGGGAGAACACCGGGGAGCTGTTTTTT
TRBJ2-3,.,TRBV7-8,TRBD1,CASSNRQGSDTQYF,TGTGCCAGCAGCAACCGACAGGGCTCAGATACGCAGTATTTT
TRBJ2-5,few,TRBV3-1/TRBV3-2,.,CASSLGSQETQYF,TGTGCCAGCAGCCTCGGGAGCCAAGAGACCCAGTACTTC
TRBJ1-3,once,TRBV28,.,CASSLGVLGNTIYF,TGTGCCAGCAGCCTAGGGGTTCTCGGAAACACCATATATTTT
TRBJ2-2,.,TRBV11-1,TRBD1,CASSSGTGGIGELFF,TGTGCCAGCAGCTCCGGGACAGGGGGTATCGGGGAGCTGTTTTTT
TRBJ1-5,.,TRBV28,.,CASRSPPLNQPQHF,TGTGCCAGCAGATCTCCGCCACTGAATCAGCCCCAGCATTTT
TRBJ2-5,.,TRBV18,.,CASSPQTGQETQYF,TGTGCCAGCTCACCACAAACAGGACAAGAGACCCAGTACTTC
TRBJ2-2,.,TRBV7-8,.,CASSLVVVGGELFF,TGTGCCAGCAGCTTAGTGGTCGTCGGCGGGGAGCTGTTTTTT
TRBJ2-1,once,TRBV25-1,TRBD1,CASSADRGSYNEQFF,TGTGCCAGCAGTGCGGACAGGGGATCCTACAATGAGCAGTTCTTC
TRBJ2-1,.,TRBV29-1,.,CSGGRHNEQFF,TGCAGCGGCGGTCGGCACAATGAGCAGTTCTTC
TRBJ2-3,.,TRBV5-1,.,CASSTGSTDTQYF,TGCGCCAGCAGTACAGGGAGCACAGATACGCAGTATTTT
TRBJ1-2,.,TRBV30,.,CAWDYAAGGYTF,TGTGCCTGGGATTATGCCGCGGGGGGCTACACCTTC
TRBJ2-1,.,TRBV6-5,.,CASNRRQGYYNEQFF,TGTGCCAGCAACAGACGCCAGGGTTACTACAATGAGCAGTTCTTC
TRBJ1-4,.,TRBV5-1,.,CASSSGIAGSANEKLFF,TGCGCCAGCAGCTCTGGTATTGCGGGTTCGGCTAATGAAAAACTGTTTTTT
TRBJ1-5,once,TRBV4-1,.,CASSQGRGNQPQHF,TGCGCCAGCAGCCAAGGGAGGGGCAATCAGCCCCAGCATTTT
TRBJ2-7,.,TRBV4-1,.,CASSHATSHEQYF,TGCGCCAGCAGCCACGCTACTAGTCACGAGCAGTACTTC
TRBJ2-2,.,TRBV9,TRBD2,CASSEEGLAGELFF,TGTGCCAGCAGCGAAGAGGGACTAGCGGGGGAGCTGTTTTTT
TRBJ2-7,.,TRBV3-1/TRBV3-2,TRBD1,CASSPSDRLEQYF,TGTGCCAGCAGCCCCTCGGACAGGCTAGAGCAGTACTTC
TRBJ2-3,.,TRBV6-4,TRBD2,CASSDGRARADTQYF,TGTGCCAGCAGTGACGGGAGGGCCAGAGCAGATACGCAGTATTTT
TRBJ2-4,.,TRBV18,.,CASSADITKNIQYF,TGTGCCAGCTCCGCGGACATTACCAAAAACATTCAGTACTTC
TRBJ2-1,.,TRBV7-2,TRBD2,CASTTLGLASGEQFF,TGTGCCAGCACTACCCTGGGACTAGCCAGCGGTGAGCAGTTCTTC
TRBJ1-2,.,TRBV15,.,CATTEGYSYGYTF,TGTGCCACCACTGAGGGATATTCCTATGGCTACACCTTC
TRBJ2-7,.,TRBV6-5,.,CASSYVARGYEQYF,TGTGCCAGCAGTTACGTCGCAAGGGGCTACGAGCAGTACTTC
TRBJ1-6,.,TRBV3-1/TRBV3-2,.,CASSPNRDTITPLHF,TGTGCCAGCAGCCCCAACCGGGACACTATTACACCCCTCCACTTT
TRBJ2-3,.,TRBV28,TRBD2,CASSSLAGRPTDTQYF,TGTGCCAGCAGTTCCCTAGCGGGAAGGCCAACAGATACGCAGTATTTT
TRBJ1-3,.,TRBV29-1,.,CSVVQGFSGNTIYF,TGCAGCGTTGTTCAGGGATTCTCTGGAAACACCATATATTTT
TRBJ2-3,.,TRBV27,TRBD2,CASSFLIAGGTDTQYF,TGTGCCAGCAGTTTCCTTATAGCGGGAGGCACAGATACGCAGTATTTT
TRBJ1-6,.,TRBV3-1/TRBV3-2,TRBD1,CASSQDRSKPLHF,TGTGCCAGCAGCCAGGACAGGTCAAAACCCCTCCACTTT
TRBJ1-2,.,TRBV28,TRBD1,CASRGQGGYGYTF,TGTGCCAGCAGAGGACAGGGTGGCTATGGCTACACCTTC
TRBJ1-1,.,TRBV9,.,CASSHPISDTEAFF,TGTGCCAGCAGCCATCCAATATCGGACACTGAAGCTTTCTTT